This TCR beta chain was captured in a study of blood T cell repertoires in COVID-19. Germline lookup yields CDR1 SQVTM and CDR2 ANQGSEA. CDR3 size: 14 residues. The V end lost 1 base, the J end lost 0 bases, and 10 bases lay between the germline ends. Here immunoSEQ multiplex PCR was the method, and the copy in TCRdb shows in-frame clones only, minus some. The sample has over 50,000 clones, around 85% seen once. The chain combines TRBV29-1 with TRBJ2-7; no firm D call. Specimen: peripheral blood. This TCR derives from a human donor in a cohort sampled during active COVID-19. The CDR3 DNA sequence: TGCAGCGTTGAAGGACCTTCTAGCTCCTACGAGCAGTACTTC. It codes for CSVEGPSSSYEQYF.